This record covers a single T cell receptor beta chain. The antigen is unknown. Cells were stimulated with CMV-infected fibroblast lysates at 10 ug/mL. Sorted nonresponding memory CD4+ T cells were CD40L-negative, CD69-negative, CD45RO-high. This entry comes from a study of persistence of HIV-infected CD4 T cells. Study as a whole: The sample holds CD4+ T cells responsive to CMV or HIV-1 Gag.

Whole-study findings and limits: CMV- and Gag-responding cells had lower TCRbeta richness than CD3/CD28-responding cells.

The libraries were made with immunoSEQ version 4 in survey mode. Measured with immunoSEQ multiplex PCR; TCRdb has only the in-frame clones, and not every one. Among 25,000 to 30,000 clones listed, around 82% were seen once. The clonotype comes from an adult man with HIV who was CMV-seropositive. This sample comprised CD4+ T cells sorted from PBMCs after 18-hour stimulation, obtained from a patient who received antiretroviral therapy.

The CDR3 nucleotides are TGTGCCAGCTCACTCACGACCCAGGGTGATACGCAGTATTTT. Encoded protein: CASSLTTQGDTQYF. V usage is TRBV18 and J usage is TRBJ2-3, with D possibly TRBD1 on 5 matching bases. The CDR3 has 14 residues. Between the trimmed V and J ends, which lost 4 bases and 6 bases, there was a span of 14 bases. Germline V gene lookup returns CDR1 KGHSH and CDR2 LQKENI.